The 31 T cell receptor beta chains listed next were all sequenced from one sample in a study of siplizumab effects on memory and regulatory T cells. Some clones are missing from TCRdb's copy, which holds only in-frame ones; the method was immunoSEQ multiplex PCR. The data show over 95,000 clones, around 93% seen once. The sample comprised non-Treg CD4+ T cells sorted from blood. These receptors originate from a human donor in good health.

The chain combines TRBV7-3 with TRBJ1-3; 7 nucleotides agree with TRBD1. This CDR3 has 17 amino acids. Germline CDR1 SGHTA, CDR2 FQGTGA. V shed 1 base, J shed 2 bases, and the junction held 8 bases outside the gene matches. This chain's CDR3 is CASSLMGPTGTGNTIYF. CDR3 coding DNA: TGTGCCAGCAGCTTAATGGGCCCGACAGGGACTGGAAACACCATATATTTT.

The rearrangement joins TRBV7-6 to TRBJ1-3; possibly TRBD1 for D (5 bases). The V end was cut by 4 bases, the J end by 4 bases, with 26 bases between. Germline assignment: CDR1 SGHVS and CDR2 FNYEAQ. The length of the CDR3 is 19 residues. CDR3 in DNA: TGTGCCAGCAGCTCAAGACCTTTTGGTGGCAGGGAGCCCGGAAACACCATATATTTT. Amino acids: CASSSRPFGGREPGNTIYF.

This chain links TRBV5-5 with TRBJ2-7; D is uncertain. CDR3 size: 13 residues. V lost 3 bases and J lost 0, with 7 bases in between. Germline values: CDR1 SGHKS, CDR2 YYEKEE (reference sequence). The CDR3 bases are TGTGCCAGCAGCTCTTTTAGCTCCTACGAGCAGTACTTC. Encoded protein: CASSSFSSYEQYF.

The CDR3 spells CASSLVRDRAYEQYF. In DNA form, the CDR3 reads TGCGCCAGCAGCCTGGTCCGGGACAGGGCCTACGAGCAGTACTTC. This chain uses TRBV5-1 with TRBJ2-7; 9 nucleotides agree with TRBD1. Per the germline V gene, CDR1 is SGHRS and CDR2 is YFSETQ. The CDR3 covers 15 residues. V was clipped by 4 bases and J by 2 bases; unmatched bases: 7.

CDR3 in amino acids: CASSLAGGAQREQYF. The CDR3, as DNA: TGTGCCAGCAGCTTAGCGGGGGGGGCCCAGCGGGAGCAGTACTTC. This chain uses TRBV7-2 with TRBJ2-7, with D tentatively TRBD2 (7 bases). Trimming shortened V by 0 bases and J by 7 bases, and 16 bases separated the two germline ends. The CDR3 runs to 15 residues. Germline V gives CDR1 SGHTA, CDR2 FQGNSA.

The CDR3 sequence is CASSVERSGNTIYF. The CDR3 DNA is TGTGCCAGCAGCGTAGAGAGGTCTGGAAACACCATATATTTT. The chain recombines TRBV9 with TRBJ1-3; D is unresolved. This CDR3 is 14 amino acids long. Germline loops: CDR1 SGDLS, CDR2 YYNGEE. V lost 0 bases to trimming and J lost 1 base, with 5 bases between them.

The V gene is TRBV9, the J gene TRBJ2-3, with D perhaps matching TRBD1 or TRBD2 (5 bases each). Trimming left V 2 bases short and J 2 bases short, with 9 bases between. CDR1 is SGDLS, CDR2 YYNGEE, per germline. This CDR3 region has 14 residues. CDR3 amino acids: CASSVRGHTDTQYF. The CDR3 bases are TGTGCCAGCAGCGTGAGGGGCCACACAGATACGCAGTATTTT.

CDR3 DNA sequence: TGTGCCAGCAGGACGACCAGGGAGCAGCCCCAGCATTTT. Its translation is CASRTTREQPQHF. This chain joins TRBV6-6 and TRBJ1-5, with D possibly being TRBD1 (5 bases). CDR1 is MNHNY, CDR2 SVGAGI, per germline (reference sequence). Trimming removed 6 bases from V and 7 bases from J, with 13 bases in between. The CDR3 loop spans 13 amino acids.

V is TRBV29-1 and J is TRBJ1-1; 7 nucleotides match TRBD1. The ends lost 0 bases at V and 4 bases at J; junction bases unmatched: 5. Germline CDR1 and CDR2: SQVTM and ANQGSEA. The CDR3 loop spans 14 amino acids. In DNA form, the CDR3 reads TGCAGCGTTGAAGATACAGGGGTTGGCACTGAAGCTTTCTTT. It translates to CSVEDTGVGTEAFF.

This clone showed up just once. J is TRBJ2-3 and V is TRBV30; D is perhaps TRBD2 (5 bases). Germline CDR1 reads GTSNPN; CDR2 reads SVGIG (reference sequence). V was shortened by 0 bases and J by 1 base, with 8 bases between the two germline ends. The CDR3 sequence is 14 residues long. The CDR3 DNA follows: TGTGCCTGGAGTGTATCCGGGGGCACAGATACGCAGTATTTT. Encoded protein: CAWSVSGGTDTQYF.

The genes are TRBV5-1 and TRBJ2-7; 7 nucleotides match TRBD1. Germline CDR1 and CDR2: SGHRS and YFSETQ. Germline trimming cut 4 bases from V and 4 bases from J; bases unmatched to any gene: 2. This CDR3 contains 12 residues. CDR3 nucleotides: TGCGCCAGCAGCCAGACAGGGTACGAGCAGTACTTC. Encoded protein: CASSQTGYEQYF. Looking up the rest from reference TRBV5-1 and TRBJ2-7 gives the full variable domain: KAGVTQTPRYLIKTRGQQVTLSCSPISGHRSVSWYQQTPGQGLQFLFEYFSETQRNKGNFPGRFSGRQFSNSRSEMNVSTLELGDSALYLCASSQTGYEQYFGPGTRLTVT.

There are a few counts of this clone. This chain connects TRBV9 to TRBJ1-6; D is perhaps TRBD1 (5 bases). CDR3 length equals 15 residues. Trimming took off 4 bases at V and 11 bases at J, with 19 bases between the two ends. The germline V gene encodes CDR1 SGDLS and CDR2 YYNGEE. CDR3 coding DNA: TGTGCCAGCAGCCGAGGGACCTCAACAAGGGCACCCCTCCACTTT. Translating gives CASSRGTSTRAPLHF. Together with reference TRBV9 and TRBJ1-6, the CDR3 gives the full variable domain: DSGVTQTPKHLITATGQRVTLRCSPRSGDLSVYWYQQSLDQGLQFLIQYYNGEERAKGNILERFSAQQFPDLHSELNLSSLELGDSALYFCASSRGTSTRAPLHFGNGTRLTVT.

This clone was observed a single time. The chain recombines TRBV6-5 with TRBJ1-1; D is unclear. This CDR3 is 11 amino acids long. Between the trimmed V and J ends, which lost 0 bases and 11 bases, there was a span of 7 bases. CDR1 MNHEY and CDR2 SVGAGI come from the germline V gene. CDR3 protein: CASSYSTNAFF. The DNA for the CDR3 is TGTGCCAGCAGTTACTCTACAAATGCTTTCTTT.

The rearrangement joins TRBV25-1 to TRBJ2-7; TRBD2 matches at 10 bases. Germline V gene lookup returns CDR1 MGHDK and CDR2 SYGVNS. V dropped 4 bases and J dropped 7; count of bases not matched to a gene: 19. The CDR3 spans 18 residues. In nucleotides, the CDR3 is TGTGCCAGCAGTGCTCCCCCCGGCGCTGAGCGGGGGGGCGTAGAGCAGTACTTC. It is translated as CASSAPPGAERGGVEQYF.

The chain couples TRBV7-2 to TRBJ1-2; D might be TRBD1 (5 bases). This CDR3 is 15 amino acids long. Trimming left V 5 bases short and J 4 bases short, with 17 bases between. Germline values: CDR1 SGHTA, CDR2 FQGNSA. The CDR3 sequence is CASSRPSTESYGYTF. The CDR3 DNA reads TGTGCCAGCAGCCGGCCGTCGACAGAAAGCTATGGCTACACCTTC.

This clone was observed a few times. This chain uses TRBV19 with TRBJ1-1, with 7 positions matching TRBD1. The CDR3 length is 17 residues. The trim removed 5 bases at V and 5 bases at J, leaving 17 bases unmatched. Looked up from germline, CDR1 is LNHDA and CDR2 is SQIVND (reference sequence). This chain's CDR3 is CASSAPSPRGSGTEAFF. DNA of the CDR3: TGTGCCAGTAGTGCTCCTTCTCCCAGGGGGTCGGGAACTGAAGCTTTCTTT.

The CDR3 nucleotides read TGTGCCACCAAAACCGGGACCTACATGTCTGGGGCCAACGTCCTGACTTTC. As protein: CATKTGTYMSGANVLTF. The rearrangement uses TRBV15 and TRBJ2-6, with D tentatively TRBD1 or TRBD2 (5 bases each). The CDR3 has 17 amino acids. V was shortened by 7 bases and J by 1 base, with 17 bases between the two germline ends. Per the germline V gene, CDR1 is LNHNV and CDR2 is YYDKDF (reference sequence).

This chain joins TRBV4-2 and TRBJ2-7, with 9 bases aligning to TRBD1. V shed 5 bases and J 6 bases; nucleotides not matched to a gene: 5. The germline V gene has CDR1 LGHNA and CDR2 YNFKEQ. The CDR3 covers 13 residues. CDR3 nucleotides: TGTGCCAGCAGCTCCCCGGACAGGGGCGAGCAGTACTTC. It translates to CASSSPDRGEQYF.

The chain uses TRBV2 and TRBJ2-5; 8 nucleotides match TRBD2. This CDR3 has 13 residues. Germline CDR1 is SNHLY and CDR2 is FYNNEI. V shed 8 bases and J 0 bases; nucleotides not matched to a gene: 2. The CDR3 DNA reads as TGTGCCAGCCAGCGGGAGTACCAAGAGACCCAGTACTTC. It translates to CASQREYQETQYF.

The CDR3 DNA sequence: TGTGCCAGCTCCTCACCATCTCGACAAAATAATTCACCCCTCCACTTT. It yields the protein CASSSPSRQNNSPLHF. The chain carries TRBV18 and TRBJ1-6, with D unresolved. Per the germline V gene, CDR1 is KGHSH and CDR2 is LQKENI. The V and J ends lost 6 bases and 5 bases respectively, with 17 bases between them. CDR3 length: 16 residues. Filled out from reference TRBV18 and TRBJ1-6, the complete variable domain reads NAGVMQNPRHLVRRRGQEARLRCSPMKGHSHVYWYRQLPEEGLKFMVYLQKENIIDESGMPKERFSAEFPKEGPSILRIQQVVRGDSAAYFCASSSPSRQNNSPLHFGNGTRLTVT.

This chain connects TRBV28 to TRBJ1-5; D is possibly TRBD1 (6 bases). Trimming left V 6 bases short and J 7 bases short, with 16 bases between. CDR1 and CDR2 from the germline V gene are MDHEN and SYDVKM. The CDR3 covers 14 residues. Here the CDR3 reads CASSHRARQQPQHF. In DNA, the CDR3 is TGTGCCAGCAGCCACAGGGCTCGGCAGCAGCCCCAGCATTTT.

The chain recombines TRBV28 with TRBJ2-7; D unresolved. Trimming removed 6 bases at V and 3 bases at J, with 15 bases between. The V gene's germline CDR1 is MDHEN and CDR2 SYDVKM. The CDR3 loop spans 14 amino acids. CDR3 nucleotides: TGTGCCAGCAGCCCTCTAAATTCTCTCTACGAGCAGTACTTC. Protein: CASSPLNSLYEQYF. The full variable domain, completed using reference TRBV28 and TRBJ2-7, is DVKVTQSSRYLVKRTGEKVFLECVQDMDHENMFWYRQDPGLGLRLIYFSYDVKMKEKGDIPEGYSVSREKKERFSLILESASTNQTSMYLCASSPLNSLYEQYFGPGTRLTVT.

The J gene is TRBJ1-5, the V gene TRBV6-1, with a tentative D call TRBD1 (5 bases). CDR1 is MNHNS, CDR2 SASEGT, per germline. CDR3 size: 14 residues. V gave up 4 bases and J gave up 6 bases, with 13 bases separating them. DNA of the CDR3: TGTGCCAGCAGTGCCAGGGAAGTAGGTCAGCCCCAGCATTTT. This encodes CASSAREVGQPQHF.

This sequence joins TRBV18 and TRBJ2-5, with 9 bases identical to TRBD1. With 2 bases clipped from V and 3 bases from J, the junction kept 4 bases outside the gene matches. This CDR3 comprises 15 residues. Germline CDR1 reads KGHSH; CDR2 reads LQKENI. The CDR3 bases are TGTGCCAGCTCACCATGGACAGGGGATGAAGAGACCCAGTACTTC. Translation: CASSPWTGDEETQYF.

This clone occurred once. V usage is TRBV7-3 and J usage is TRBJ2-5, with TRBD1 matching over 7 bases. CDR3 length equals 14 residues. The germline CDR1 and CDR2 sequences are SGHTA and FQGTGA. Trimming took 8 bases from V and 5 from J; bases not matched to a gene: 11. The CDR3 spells CASARGGVSETQYF. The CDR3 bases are TGTGCCAGCGCCAGAGGGGGCGTTTCCGAGACCCAGTACTTC.

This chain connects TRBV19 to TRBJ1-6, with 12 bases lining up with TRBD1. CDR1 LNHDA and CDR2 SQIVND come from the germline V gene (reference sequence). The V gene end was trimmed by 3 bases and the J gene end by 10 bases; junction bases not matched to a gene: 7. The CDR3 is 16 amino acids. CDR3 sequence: CASSIGTGGPGSPLHF. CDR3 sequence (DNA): TGTGCCAGTAGTATTGGGACAGGGGGCCCTGGGTCACCCCTCCACTTT.

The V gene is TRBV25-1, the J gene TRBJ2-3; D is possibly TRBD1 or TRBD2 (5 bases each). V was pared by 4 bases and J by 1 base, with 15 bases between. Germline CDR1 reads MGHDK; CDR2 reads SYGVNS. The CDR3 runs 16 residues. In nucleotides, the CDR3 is TGTGCCAGCAGTGCACGCCCGGGACCTGGCACAGATACGCAGTATTTT. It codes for CASSARPGPGTDTQYF.

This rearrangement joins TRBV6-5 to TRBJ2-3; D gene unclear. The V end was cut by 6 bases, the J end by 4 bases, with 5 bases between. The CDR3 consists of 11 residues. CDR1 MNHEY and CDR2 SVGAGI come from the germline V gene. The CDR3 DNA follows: TGTGCCAGCAGCCAATCAGATACGCAGTATTTT. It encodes CASSQSDTQYF.

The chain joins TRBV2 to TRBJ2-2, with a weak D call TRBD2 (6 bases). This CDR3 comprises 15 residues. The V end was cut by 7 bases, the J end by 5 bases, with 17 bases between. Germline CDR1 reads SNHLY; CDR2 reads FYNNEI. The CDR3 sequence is CASIRGSGRTGELFF. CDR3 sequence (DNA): TGTGCCAGCATCCGGGGCAGCGGGCGGACCGGGGAGCTGTTTTTT. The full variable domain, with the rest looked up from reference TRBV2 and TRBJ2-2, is EPEVTQTPSHQVTQMGQEVILRCVPISNHLYFYWYRQILGQKVEFLVSFYNNEISEKSEIFDDQFSVERPDGSNFTLKIRSTKLEDSAMYFCASIRGSGRTGELFFGEGSRLTVL.

The CDR3 loop reads CASSLDRDRTFYEQYF. In DNA, the CDR3 is TGCGCCAGCAGCTTGGACCGGGACAGGACTTTCTACGAGCAGTACTTC. The chain is built from TRBV5-1 and TRBJ2-7; TRBD1 matches at 8 bases. V trimming: 0 bases; J trimming: 3 bases; junction bases outside the gene matches: 8. The V gene's germline CDR1 is SGHRS and CDR2 YFSETQ. The CDR3 covers 16 residues.

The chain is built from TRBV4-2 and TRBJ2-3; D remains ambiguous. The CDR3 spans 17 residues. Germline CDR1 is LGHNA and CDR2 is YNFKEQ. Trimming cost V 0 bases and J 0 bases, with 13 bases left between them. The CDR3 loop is CASSQDWILSSTDTQYF. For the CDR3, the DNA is TGTGCCAGCAGCCAAGATTGGATACTATCTAGCACAGATACGCAGTATTTT.